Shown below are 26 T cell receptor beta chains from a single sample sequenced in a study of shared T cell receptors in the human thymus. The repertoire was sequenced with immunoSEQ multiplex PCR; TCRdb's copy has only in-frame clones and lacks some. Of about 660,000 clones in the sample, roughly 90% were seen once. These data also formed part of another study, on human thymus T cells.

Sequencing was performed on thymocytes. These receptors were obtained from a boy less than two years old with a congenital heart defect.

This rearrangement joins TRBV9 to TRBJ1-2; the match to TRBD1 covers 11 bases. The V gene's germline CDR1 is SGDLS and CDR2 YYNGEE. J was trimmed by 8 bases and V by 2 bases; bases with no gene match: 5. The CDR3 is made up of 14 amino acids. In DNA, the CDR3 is TGTGCCAGCAGCGTCTGGACAGGGGGCAACGGCTACACCTTC. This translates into CASSVWTGGNGYTF.

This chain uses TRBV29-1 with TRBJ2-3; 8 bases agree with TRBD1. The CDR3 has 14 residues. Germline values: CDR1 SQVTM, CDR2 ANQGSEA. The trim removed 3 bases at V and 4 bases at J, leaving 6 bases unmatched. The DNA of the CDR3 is TGCAGCGTTGAGTCAACAGGGGGGCCAGATACGCAGTATTTT. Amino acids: CSVESTGGPDTQYF.

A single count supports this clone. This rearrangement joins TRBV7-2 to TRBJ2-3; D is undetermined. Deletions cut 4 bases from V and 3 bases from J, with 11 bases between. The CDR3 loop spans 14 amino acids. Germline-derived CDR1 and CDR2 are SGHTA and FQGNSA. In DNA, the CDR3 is TGTGCCAGCAGCTCCCGGTACGGGACAGATACGCAGTATTTT. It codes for CASSSRYGTDTQYF.

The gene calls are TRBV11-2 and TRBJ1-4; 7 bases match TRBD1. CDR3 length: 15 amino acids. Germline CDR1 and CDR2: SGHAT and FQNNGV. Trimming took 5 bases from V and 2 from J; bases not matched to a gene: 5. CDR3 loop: CASSTTGPTNEKLFF. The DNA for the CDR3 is TGTGCCAGCAGCACGACAGGGCCTACTAATGAAAAACTGTTTTTT.

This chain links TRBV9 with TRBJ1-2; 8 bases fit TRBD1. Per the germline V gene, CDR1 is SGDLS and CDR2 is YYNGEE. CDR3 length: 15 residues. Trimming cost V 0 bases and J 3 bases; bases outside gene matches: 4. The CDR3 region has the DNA TGTGCCAGCAGCGTAGAGCCGGACAGGGACTATGGCTACACCTTC. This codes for CASSVEPDRDYGYTF.

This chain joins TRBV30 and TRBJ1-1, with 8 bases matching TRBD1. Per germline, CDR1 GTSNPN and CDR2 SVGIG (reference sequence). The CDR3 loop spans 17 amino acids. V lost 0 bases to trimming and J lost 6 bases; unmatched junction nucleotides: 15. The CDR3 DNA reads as TGTGCCTGGAGTGTAAAAGGACAGGGAAGAGTTTTGGCTGAAGCTTTCTTT. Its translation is CAWSVKGQGRVLAEAFF.

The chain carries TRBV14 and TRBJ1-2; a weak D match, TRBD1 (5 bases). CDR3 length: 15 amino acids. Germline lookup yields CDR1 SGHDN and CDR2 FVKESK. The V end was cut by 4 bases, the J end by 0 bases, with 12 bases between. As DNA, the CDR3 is TGTGCCAGCAGCCTCAAACAGGATCCTAACTATGGCTACACCTTC. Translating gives CASSLKQDPNYGYTF.

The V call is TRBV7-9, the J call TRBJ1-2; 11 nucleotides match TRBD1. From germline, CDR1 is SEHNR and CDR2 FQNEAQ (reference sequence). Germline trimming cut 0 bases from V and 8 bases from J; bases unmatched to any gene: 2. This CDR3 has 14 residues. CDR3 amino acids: CASSLAGTGGGYTF. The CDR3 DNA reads TGTGCCAGCAGCTTAGCCGGGACAGGGGGGGGCTACACCTTC.

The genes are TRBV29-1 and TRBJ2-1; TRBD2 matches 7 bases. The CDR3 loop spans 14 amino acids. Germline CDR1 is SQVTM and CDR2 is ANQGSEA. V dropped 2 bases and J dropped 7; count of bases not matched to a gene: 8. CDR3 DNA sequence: TGCAGCGTTGAACGCCGCGGGAGTGAGAATGAGCAGTTCTTC. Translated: CSVERRGSENEQFF.

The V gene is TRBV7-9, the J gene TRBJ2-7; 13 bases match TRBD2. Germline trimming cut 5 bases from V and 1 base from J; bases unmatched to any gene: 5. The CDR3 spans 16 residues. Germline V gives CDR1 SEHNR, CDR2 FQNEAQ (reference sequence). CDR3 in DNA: TGTGCCAGCAGCGTAGGGGGACTAGCGGGATCCTACGAGCAGTACTTC. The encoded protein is CASSVGGLAGSYEQYF. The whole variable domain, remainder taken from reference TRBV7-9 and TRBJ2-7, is DTGVSQNPRHKITKRGQNVTFRCDPISEHNRLYWYRQTLGQGPEFLTYFQNEAQLEKSRLLSDRFSAERPKGSFSTLEIQRTEQGDSAMYLCASSVGGLAGSYEQYFGPGTRLTVT.

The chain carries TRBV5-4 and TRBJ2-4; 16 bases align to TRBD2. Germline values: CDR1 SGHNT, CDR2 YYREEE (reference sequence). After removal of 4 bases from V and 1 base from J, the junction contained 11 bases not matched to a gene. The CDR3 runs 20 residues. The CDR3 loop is CASSPRPGLAGGPAKNIQYF. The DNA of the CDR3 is TGTGCCAGCAGCCCAAGACCGGGACTAGCGGGAGGGCCGGCCAAAAACATTCAGTACTTC.

CDR3 sequence: CASSQRATSGVSYNEQFF. CDR3 DNA: TGCGCCAGCAGCCAGAGGGCGACTAGCGGGGTCTCCTACAATGAGCAGTTCTTC. The V and J genes are TRBV4-3 and TRBJ2-1; 11 bases agree with TRBD2. The germline V gene encodes CDR1 LGHNA and CDR2 YSLEER. The CDR3 is 18 amino acids. V dropped 3 bases and J dropped 0; count of bases not matched to a gene: 7.

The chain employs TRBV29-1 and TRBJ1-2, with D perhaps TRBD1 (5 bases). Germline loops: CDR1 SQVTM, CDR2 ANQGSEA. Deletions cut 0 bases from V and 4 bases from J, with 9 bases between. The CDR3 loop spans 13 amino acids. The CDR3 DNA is TGCAGCGTTGAAGATCCACAGGTCTATGGCTACACCTTC. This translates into CSVEDPQVYGYTF.

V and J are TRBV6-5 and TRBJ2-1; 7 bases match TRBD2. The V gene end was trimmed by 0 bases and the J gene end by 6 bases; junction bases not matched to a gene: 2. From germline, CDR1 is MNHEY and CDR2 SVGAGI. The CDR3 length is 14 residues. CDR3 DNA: TGTGCCAGCAGTTACTCGCGGGAGTCCAATGAGCAGTTCTTC. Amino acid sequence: CASSYSRESNEQFF.

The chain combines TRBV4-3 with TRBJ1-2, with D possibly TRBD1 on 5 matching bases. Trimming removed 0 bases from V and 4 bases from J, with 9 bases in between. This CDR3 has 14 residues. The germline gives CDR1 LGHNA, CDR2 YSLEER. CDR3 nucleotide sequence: TGCGCCAGCAGCCAAGATGACAGCCGCTATGGCTACACCTTC. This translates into CASSQDDSRYGYTF.

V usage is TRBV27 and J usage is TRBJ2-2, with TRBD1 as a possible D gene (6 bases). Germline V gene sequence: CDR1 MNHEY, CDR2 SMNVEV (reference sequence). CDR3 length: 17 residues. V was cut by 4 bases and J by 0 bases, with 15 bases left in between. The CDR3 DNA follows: TGTGCCAGCAGTTCAGGGGCCGGACCGACGAACACCGGGGAGCTGTTTTTT. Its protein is CASSSGAGPTNTGELFF.

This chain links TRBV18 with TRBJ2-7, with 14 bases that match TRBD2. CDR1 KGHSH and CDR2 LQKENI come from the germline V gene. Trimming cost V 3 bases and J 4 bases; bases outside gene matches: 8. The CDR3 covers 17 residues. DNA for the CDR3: TGTGCCAGCTCACCGGAAGGGACTAGCGGGAGTCCTTACGAGCAGTACTTC. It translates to CASSPEGTSGSPYEQYF.

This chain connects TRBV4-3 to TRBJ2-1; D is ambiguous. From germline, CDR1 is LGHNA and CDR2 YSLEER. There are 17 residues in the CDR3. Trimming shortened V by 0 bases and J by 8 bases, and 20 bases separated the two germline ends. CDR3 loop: CASSQEAIAELGDEQFF. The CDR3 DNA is TGCGCCAGCAGCCAAGAGGCAATAGCCGAACTCGGTGATGAGCAGTTCTTC.

The CDR3 loop reads CSVLGSGTGDDGYTF. The CDR3 coding sequence is TGCAGCGTTCTGGGATCCGGGACAGGGGATGATGGCTACACCTTC. This chain connects TRBV29-1 to TRBJ1-2, with TRBD1 matching over 10 bases. Germline trimming cut 5 bases from V and 6 bases from J; bases unmatched to any gene: 12. Germline CDR1 SQVTM, CDR2 ANQGSEA. The CDR3 has 15 residues.

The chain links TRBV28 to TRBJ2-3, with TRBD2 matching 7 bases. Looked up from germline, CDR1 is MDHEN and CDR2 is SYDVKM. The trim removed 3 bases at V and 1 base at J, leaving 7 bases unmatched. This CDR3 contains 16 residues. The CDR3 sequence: CASSFGGRAGTDTQYF. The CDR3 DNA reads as TGTGCCAGCAGTTTTGGAGGGAGGGCGGGCACAGATACGCAGTATTTT.

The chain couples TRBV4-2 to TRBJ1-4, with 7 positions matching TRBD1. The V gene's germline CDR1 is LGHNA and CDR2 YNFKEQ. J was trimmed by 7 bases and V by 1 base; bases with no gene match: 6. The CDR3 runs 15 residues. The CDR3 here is CASSQVRGQGEKLFF. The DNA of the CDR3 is TGTGCCAGCAGCCAAGTGAGGGGGCAGGGTGAAAAACTGTTTTTT.

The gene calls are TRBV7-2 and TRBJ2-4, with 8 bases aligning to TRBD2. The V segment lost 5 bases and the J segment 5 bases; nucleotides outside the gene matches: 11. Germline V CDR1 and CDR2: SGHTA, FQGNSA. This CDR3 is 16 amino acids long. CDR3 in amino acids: CASSPRTSAGENIQYF. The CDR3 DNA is TGTGCCAGCAGCCCTAGGACCTCAGCGGGAGAAAACATTCAGTACTTC.

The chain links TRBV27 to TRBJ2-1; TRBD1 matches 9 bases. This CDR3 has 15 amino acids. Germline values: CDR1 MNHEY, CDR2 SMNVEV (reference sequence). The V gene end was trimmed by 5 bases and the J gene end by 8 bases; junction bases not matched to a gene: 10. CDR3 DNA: TGTGCCAGCAGTGTCACTGGGGACAGGGCCCATGAGCAGTTCTTC. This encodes CASSVTGDRAHEQFF.

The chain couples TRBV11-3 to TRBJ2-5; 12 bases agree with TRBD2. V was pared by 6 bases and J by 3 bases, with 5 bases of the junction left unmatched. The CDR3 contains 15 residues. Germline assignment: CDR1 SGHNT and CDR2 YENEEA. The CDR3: CASRASGRAEETQYF. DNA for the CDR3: TGTGCCAGCAGGGCTAGCGGGAGGGCGGAAGAGACCCAGTACTTC.

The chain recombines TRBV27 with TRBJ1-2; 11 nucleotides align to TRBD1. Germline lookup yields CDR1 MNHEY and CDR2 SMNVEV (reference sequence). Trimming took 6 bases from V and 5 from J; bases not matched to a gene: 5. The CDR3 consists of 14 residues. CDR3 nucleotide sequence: TGTGCCAGCAGCCGGGACAGGGGGGAATATGGCTACACCTTC. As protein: CASSRDRGEYGYTF.

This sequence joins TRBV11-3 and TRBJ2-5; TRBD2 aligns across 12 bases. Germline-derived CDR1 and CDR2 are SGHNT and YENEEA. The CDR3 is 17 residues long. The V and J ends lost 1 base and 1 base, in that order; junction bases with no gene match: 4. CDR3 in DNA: TGTGCCAGCAGCTTAGGTCTAGCGGGAGGGAGCCAAGAGACCCAGTACTTC. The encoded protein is CASSLGLAGGSQETQYF.